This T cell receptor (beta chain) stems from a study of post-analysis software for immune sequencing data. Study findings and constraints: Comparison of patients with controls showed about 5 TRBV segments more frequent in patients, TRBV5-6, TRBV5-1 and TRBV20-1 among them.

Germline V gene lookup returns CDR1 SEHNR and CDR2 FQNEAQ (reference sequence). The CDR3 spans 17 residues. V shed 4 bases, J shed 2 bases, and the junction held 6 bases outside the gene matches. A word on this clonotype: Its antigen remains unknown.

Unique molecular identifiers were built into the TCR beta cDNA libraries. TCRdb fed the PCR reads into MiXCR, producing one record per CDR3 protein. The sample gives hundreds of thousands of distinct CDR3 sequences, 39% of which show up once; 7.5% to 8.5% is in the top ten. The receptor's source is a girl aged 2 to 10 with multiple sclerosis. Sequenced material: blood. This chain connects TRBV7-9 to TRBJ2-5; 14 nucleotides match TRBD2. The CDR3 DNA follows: TGTGCCAGCAGCTCCCCAAGACTAGCGGGAGGGCAAGAGACCCAGTACTTC. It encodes CASSSPRLAGGQETQYF.